The 18 T cell receptor beta chains in this list originate from one sample, sequenced in a study of Tregs in tolerant kidney transplant recipients (dated by TCRdb to between 2018 and 2020). The sample's time point label, decoded: blood sample drawn before combined kidney and bone marrow transplant. The library was built by means of the immunoSEQ multiplex PCR assay. What TCRdb holds here is the immuneACCESS table cut down to in-frame rearrangements. Part of the clones is not present; checked against another copy, under half of the missing clones reflect an unresolved V gene, and the others are unexplained. The sample contains fewer than 80,000 clones, under 98% of them found a single time. The top ten constitute 0.34% of the sample. The sample here was Tregs from blood, taken before the transplant. The receptors stem from a human donor who received a combined kidney and bone marrow transplant.

The J gene is TRBJ2-5, the V gene TRBV7-2; maybe TRBD2 (6 bases). Between the trimmed V and J ends, which lost 1 base and 4 bases, there was a span of 10 bases. This CDR3 is built from 14 residues. Germline loops: CDR1 SGHTA, CDR2 FQGNSA. CDR3 nucleotides: TGTGCCAGCAGCTTAGACTACGGGAGAGAGACCCAGTACTTC. Protein sequence: CASSLDYGRETQYF. The entire variable domain, with the rest obtained from reference TRBV7-2 and TRBJ2-5, is as follows: GAGVSQSPSNKVTEKGKDVELRCDPISGHTALYWYRQSLGQGLEFLIYFQGNSAPDKSGLPSDRFSAERTGGSVSTLTIQRTQQEDSAVYLCASSLDYGRETQYFGPGTRLLVL.

The chain uses TRBV30 and TRBJ2-3; unclear D gene. V was shortened by 5 bases and J by 6 bases, with 21 bases between the two germline ends. The germline V gene encodes CDR1 GTSNPN and CDR2 SVGIG (reference sequence). This CDR3 spans 15 amino acids. The CDR3 sequence is CAWGGGGPAVDTQYF. The CDR3 nucleotides read TGTGCCTGGGGCGGTGGCGGCCCCGCGGTGGATACGCAGTATTTT.

The chain recombines TRBV18 with TRBJ1-2; D is unresolved. Germline V gene sequence: CDR1 KGHSH, CDR2 LQKENI. The CDR3 is 16 residues long. Trimming cost V 6 bases and J 1 base, with 18 bases left between them. This chain's CDR3 is CASSSLEASVNYGYTF. The CDR3 DNA reads TGTGCCAGCTCCTCTCTGGAGGCCAGTGTTAACTATGGCTACACCTTC.

The chain couples TRBV18 to TRBJ2-3, with D unclear. Trimming removed 4 bases from V and 6 bases from J, with 8 bases in between. Per germline, CDR1 KGHSH and CDR2 LQKENI. The CDR3 consists of 12 residues. This CDR3 reads CASSHEMDTQYF. The CDR3 nucleotides are TGTGCCAGCTCACATGAGATGGATACGCAGTATTTT.

V gene TRBV18 combines with J gene TRBJ2-5; D remains unclear. This CDR3 is built from 15 residues. From germline, CDR1 is KGHSH and CDR2 LQKENI. Trimming took off 3 bases at V and 5 bases at J, with 16 bases between the two ends. In DNA form, the CDR3 reads TGTGCCAGCTCACCCCTCGGTTTCGTCGGGGAGACCCAGTACTTC. Its translation: CASSPLGFVGETQYF.

The chain carries TRBV6-5 and TRBJ1-6; unclear D gene. Germline lookup yields CDR1 MNHEY and CDR2 SVGAGI. The V gene lost 0 bases and the J gene lost 10 bases, with 16 bases spanning the gap. The CDR3 contains 16 residues. CDR3 coding DNA: TGTGCCAGCAGTTACTCTTCGGGGAGACCTAACTCACCCCTCCACTTT. It yields the protein CASSYSSGRPNSPLHF.

V is TRBV9 and J is TRBJ2-7, with 8 bases identical to TRBD2. This CDR3 region has 14 residues. Germline loops: CDR1 SGDLS, CDR2 YYNGEE. The V segment lost 0 bases and the J segment 6 bases; nucleotides outside the gene matches: 5. The CDR3 region is CASSVASGFGEQYF. Written as DNA, the CDR3 is TGTGCCAGCAGCGTAGCTAGCGGGTTTGGCGAGCAGTACTTC.

The CDR3 is CASTTQGVSPLHF. In nucleotides, the CDR3 is TGTGCCAGCACCACTCAAGGAGTTTCACCCCTCCACTTT. The chain links TRBV28 to TRBJ1-6; D gene uncertain. The ends were cut back, 7 bases at V and 9 bases at J, with 13 bases in the middle. CDR1 and CDR2 from the germline V gene are MDHEN and SYDVKM. The CDR3 is 13 residues long.

The chain combines TRBV28 with TRBJ1-5; no clear D. Germline V gene lookup returns CDR1 MDHEN and CDR2 SYDVKM. The CDR3 covers 12 residues. V lost 5 bases to trimming and J lost 7 bases, with 9 bases between them. DNA of the CDR3: TGTGCCAGCAGTCTACCCGGGCAGCCCCAGCATTTT. Protein sequence: CASSLPGQPQHF.

The table lists this clone with a count of one. V gene TRBV9 combines with J gene TRBJ2-3; 10 bases map to TRBD1. The CDR3 consists of 14 residues. Losses at the gene ends were 2 bases for V and 6 bases for J; bases not matched to a gene: 3. CDR1 is SGDLS and CDR2 is YYNGEE in the germline V gene. The CDR3 DNA reads TGTGCCAGCAGCGTCGGGACAGGGGTGGATACGCAGTATTTT. Its translation is CASSVGTGVDTQYF.

This chain connects TRBV4-3 to TRBJ2-1; D possibly corresponds to TRBD2 (5 bases). Germline V lookup: CDR1 LGHNA, CDR2 YSLEER. Trimming took 1 base from V and 3 from J, leaving 13 bases between them. This CDR3 has 16 residues. Written as DNA, the CDR3 is TGCGCCAGCAGCCAAGTACGGTTTGGAGGCTACAATGAGCAGTTCTTC. This encodes CASSQVRFGGYNEQFF.

The chain links TRBV6-1 to TRBJ2-7; a possible D gene is TRBD1 (6 bases). CDR3 length equals 12 residues. Trimming removed 10 bases from V and 4 bases from J, with 14 bases in between. Per the germline V gene, CDR1 is MNHNS and CDR2 is SASEGT. CDR3 coding DNA: TGTGCCACCACAGGGAAACGGTACGAGCAGTACTTC. It encodes CATTGKRYEQYF.

The rearrangement joins TRBV4-3 to TRBJ1-1, with no clear D. Looked up from germline, CDR1 is LGHNA and CDR2 is YSLEER. The CDR3 runs 13 residues. Deletions cut 2 bases from V and 0 bases from J, with 4 bases between. CDR3 region: CASSQQVNTEAFF. CDR3 bases: TGCGCCAGCAGCCAACAGGTGAACACTGAAGCTTTCTTT.

The gene calls are TRBV5-1 and TRBJ2-1, with 13 positions matching TRBD2. This CDR3 comprises 19 residues. From germline, CDR1 is SGHRS and CDR2 YFSETQ. The ends lost 3 bases at V and 0 bases at J; junction bases unmatched: 9. CDR3 in DNA: TGCGCCAGCAGCTCGACTAGCGGGAGGCTACTTAGCTCCTACAATGAGCAGTTCTTC. Residues: CASSSTSGRLLSSYNEQFF.

The chain carries TRBV30 and TRBJ1-2; D gene uncertain. The germline CDR1 and CDR2 sequences are GTSNPN and SVGIG (reference sequence). The CDR3 loop spans 13 amino acids. The ends were cut back, 4 bases at V and 5 bases at J, with 14 bases in the middle. The CDR3 loop reads CAWTLLRNYGYTF. The CDR3 DNA reads as TGTGCCTGGACTCTCCTCAGAAATTATGGCTACACCTTC.

V usage is TRBV7-8 and J usage is TRBJ1-3; no firm D call. Germline values: CDR1 SGHVS, CDR2 FQNEAQ. The length of the CDR3 is 13 residues. The germline V and J ends were trimmed by 1 base and 6 bases, with 7 bases remaining between them. The CDR3 loop reads CASSLDRENTIYF. CDR3 bases: TGTGCCAGCAGCTTAGATCGGGAAAACACCATATATTTT.

The V call is TRBV2, the J call TRBJ2-5, with 7 bases matching TRBD2. The CDR3 has 15 amino acids. Germline CDR1 reads SNHLY; CDR2 reads FYNNEI. Trimming at V came to 8 bases and at J to 5 bases, leaving 14 bases not matched to a gene. CDR3 DNA sequence: TGTGCCAGCTGCCGGGGCGGGAGAGGTTCCGAGACCCAGTACTTC. Amino acids: CASCRGGRGSETQYF.

The rearrangement joins TRBV10-3 to TRBJ1-5; D remains unclear. The CDR3 totals 15 residues. Trimming removed 0 bases at V and 0 bases at J, with 6 bases between. Germline CDR1 and CDR2: ENHRY and SYGVKD. The DNA for the CDR3 is TGTGCCATCAGTGAGTCTGTGTATAGCAATCAGCCCCAGCATTTT. Translated, it gives CAISESVYSNQPQHF.